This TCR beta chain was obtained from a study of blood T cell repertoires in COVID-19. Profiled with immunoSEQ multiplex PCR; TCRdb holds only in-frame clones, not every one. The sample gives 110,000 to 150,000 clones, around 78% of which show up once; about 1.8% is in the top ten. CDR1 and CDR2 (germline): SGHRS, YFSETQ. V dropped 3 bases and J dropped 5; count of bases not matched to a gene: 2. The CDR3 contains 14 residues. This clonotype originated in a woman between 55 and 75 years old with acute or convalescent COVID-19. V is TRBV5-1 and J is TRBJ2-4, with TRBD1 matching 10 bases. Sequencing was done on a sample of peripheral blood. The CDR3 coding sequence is TGCGCCAGCAGCTACGGGACAGGGGAAAACATTCAGTACTTC. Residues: CASSYGTGENIQYF.